A selection of T cell receptor beta chains follows, all from one sample in a study of CXCR3-negative and CXCR3-positive naive CD8 T cells. TCRdb reanalyzed the 5' RACE reads and collapses them to one entry per CDR3 protein, without DNA. The data include roughly 110,000 distinct CDR3 sequences; the top ten clones carry 0.35% to 0.4%. Sequencing input: naive CXCR3+ CD8+ T cells from blood. The source of these receptors is a human donor in good health. Some clones in this sample may be carry-over from other donors' samples. CDR3s include the opening cysteine and the closing phenylalanine or tryptophan.

>TRBJ2-1|TRBV5-4
CASSGGLAGGAAVVRQFF
>TRBJ2-3|TRBV4-1
CASSHSGGEDTQYF
>TRBJ2-7|TRBV5-4
CASSSRLAVGEQYF
>TRBJ2-7|TRBV4-1
CASSPEGRGMDEQYF
>TRBJ2-1|TRBV4-1
CASSQGAGTGINNEQFF
>TRBJ1-2|TRBV29-1
CSVRDTWGYTF
>TRBJ1-1|TRBV20-1
CSATRGIGYTEAFF
>TRBJ2-6|TRBV30
CAWSWAVPPYGANVLTF
>TRBJ2-7|TRBV27
CASSLWGGRSYEQYF
>TRBJ2-1|TRBV11-2
CASSLGLSGGSYNEQFF
>TRBJ2-5|TRBV28
CASSSGTGGGRGTQYF
>TRBJ2-1|TRBV24-1
CATSDRPGGNEQFF
>TRBJ2-7|TRBV7-2
CASSLEGDLGYEQYF
>TRBJ2-5|TRBV7-6
CASSFNLAGERGQETQYF
>TRBJ2-1|TRBV12-3/TRBV12-4
CASSLVWSGGSIAYNEQFF
>TRBJ1-1|TRBV4-2
CASSQDGHPDRGVPEAFF
>TRBJ2-5|TRBV11-2
CASSKTAETQYF
>TRBJ2-7|TRBV7-2
CASSLAGGPAREQYF
>TRBJ2-3|TRBV12-3/TRBV12-4
CASSLYLAGSYTDTQYF
>TRBJ1-5|TRBV4-3
CASSQAAGWDQPQHF
>TRBJ2-5|TRBV7-2
CASSAVEGGLTQYF
>TRBJ2-3|TRBV12-3/TRBV12-4
CASSSTSRTDTQYF
>TRBJ1-5|TRBV7-2
CASSPYSGGSNQPQHF
>TRBJ2-7|TRBV5-1
CASSQGFSSYEQYF
>TRBJ1-5|TRBV12-3/TRBV12-4
CASVEGGGQPQHF
>TRBJ2-1|TRBV13
CASSLGADGEYNEQFF
>TRBJ2-5|TRBV29-1
CSVFETGGLETQYF
>TRBJ2-3|TRBV20-1
CSAREAGGYQDTQYF
>TRBJ1-1|TRBV7-9
CASSPPLPNTEAFF
>TRBJ2-1|TRBV7-9
CASSPAGYNEQFF
>TRBJ1-1|TRBV27
CASSNRQGVYTEAFF
>TRBJ2-2|TRBV19
CASSMGGNTGELFF
>TRBJ2-7|TRBV3-1
CASSQRRFTYEQYF
>TRBJ2-3|TRBV29-1
CSVGQSGPDTQYF
>TRBJ2-2|TRBV4-3
CASSQARWSGELFF
>TRBJ2-2|TRBV20-1
CSAREVGTGELFF
>TRBJ2-1|TRBV19
CASSIGGTNNEQFF
>TRBJ2-7|TRBV6-5
CASSYQGASYEQYF
>TRBJ2-1|TRBV3-1
CASSQVPDGIYNEQFF
>TRBJ2-7|TRBV5-1
CASSLGASGGPSYEQYF
>TRBJ2-1|TRBV7-3
CASSPIAGVSYNEQFF
>TRBJ2-7|TRBV2
CARGLAGNEQYF
>TRBJ2-3|TRBV28
CASSAGTDTQYF
>TRBJ2-7|TRBV28
CASSQPITGAYDQYF
>TRBJ2-2|TRBV5-4
CASSLSPGREATYTGELFF
>TRBJ2-3|TRBV28
CASSLGGLGETNTDTQYF
>TRBJ2-7|TRBV30
CAWSGTSGAYEQYF
>TRBJ2-7|TRBV5-1
CASSPAGDSSYEQYF
>TRBJ2-7|TRBV29-1
CSVDAGSGYEQYF
>TRBJ2-7|TRBV30
CAWASGTGGPYEQYF
>TRBJ1-1|TRBV7-9
CASSPGMNTEAFF
>TRBJ2-5|TRBV14
CASNQDAGLETQYF
>TRBJ2-7|TRBV29-1
CSAIGGYEQYF
>TRBJ2-3|TRBV6-5
CASAKQGLGLAGTQYF
>TRBJ2-7|TRBV29-1
CSVEIGQQSSYEQYF